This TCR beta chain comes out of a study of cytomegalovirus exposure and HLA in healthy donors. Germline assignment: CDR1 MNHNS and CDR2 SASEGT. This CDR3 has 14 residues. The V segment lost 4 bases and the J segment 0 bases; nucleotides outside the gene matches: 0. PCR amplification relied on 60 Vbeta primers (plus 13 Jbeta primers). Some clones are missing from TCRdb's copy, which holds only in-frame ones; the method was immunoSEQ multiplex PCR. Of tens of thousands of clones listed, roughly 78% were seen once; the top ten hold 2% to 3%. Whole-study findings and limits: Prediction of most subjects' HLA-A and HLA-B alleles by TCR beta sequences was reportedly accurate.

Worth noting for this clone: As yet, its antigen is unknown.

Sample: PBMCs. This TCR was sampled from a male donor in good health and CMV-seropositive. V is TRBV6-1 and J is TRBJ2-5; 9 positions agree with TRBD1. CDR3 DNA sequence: TGTGCCAGCAGTGGGACAGGGGACCAAGAGACCCAGTACTTC. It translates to CASSGTGDQETQYF.